A selection of T cell receptor beta chains follows, all from one sample in a study of human T cells and chemical hapten exposure. TCRdb processed the RACE reads anew with MiXCR; each CDR3 protein has one entry. The sample comprises roughly 24,000 distinct CDR3 sequences, roughly a tenth of which are singletons, and 6.6% rests with the top ten. Here the sequenced sample was whole blood, taken in connection with sensitization to the hapten diphenylcyclopropenone (DPC). Receptors originate from a man aged 25-45 years with alopecia areata. Some clones in this sample may be carry-over from other donors' samples. CDR3s include the opening cysteine and the closing phenylalanine or tryptophan. Each record gives: D gene, V gene, J gene, clone size, CDR3 protein, CDR3 DNA. D genes are given only for firm matches. The listing skips clone size in some rows; elsewhere it reads once, few, many or a size class.

D gene: -
V gene: TRBV6-6
J gene: TRBJ2-6
clone size: many
CDR3 protein: CASKITEASGANVLTF
CDR3 DNA: TGTGCCAGTAAAATCACAGAGGCCTCTGGGGCCAACGTCCTGACTTTC

D gene: TRBD1
V gene: TRBV3-1
J gene: TRBJ1-1
clone size: many
CDR3 protein: CASSYQGAGTEAFF
CDR3 DNA: TGTGCCAGCAGCTACCAGGGGGCTGGGACTGAAGCTTTCTTT

D gene: -
V gene: TRBV11-2
J gene: TRBJ2-4
clone size: many
CDR3 protein: CASSLTRAVDIQYF
CDR3 DNA: TGTGCCAGCAGCTTAACGCGGGCCGTCGACATTCAGTACTTC

D gene: TRBD2
V gene: TRBV19
J gene: TRBJ2-1
clone size: many
CDR3 protein: CASSKLAGGAPEQFF
CDR3 DNA: TGTGCCAGTAGTAAACTAGCGGGAGGTGCCCCTGAGCAGTTCTTC

D gene: TRBD1
V gene: TRBV4-2
J gene: TRBJ2-6
clone size: many
CDR3 protein: CASSQYRDSGYPGANVLTF
CDR3 DNA: TGTGCCAGCAGCCAATACCGGGACAGCGGATATCCTGGGGCCAACGTCCTGACTTTC

D gene: -
V gene: TRBV6-2/TRBV6-3
J gene: TRBJ1-6
clone size: -
CDR3 protein: CASSYNSPLHF
CDR3 DNA: TGTGCCAGCAGTTACAATTCACCCCTCCACTTT

D gene: -
V gene: TRBV6-1
J gene: TRBJ2-1
clone size: medium-sized
CDR3 protein: CASSGLFLSYNEQFF
CDR3 DNA: TGTGCCAGCTCGGGACTTTTCCTCTCCTACAATGAGCAGTTCTTC

D gene: -
V gene: TRBV6-6
J gene: TRBJ2-6
clone size: many
CDR3 protein: CASSLPDSGANVLTF
CDR3 DNA: TGTGCCAGCAGTCTTCCAGACTCTGGGGCCAACGTCCTGACTTTC

D gene: TRBD2
V gene: TRBV7-2
J gene: TRBJ2-3
clone size: many
CDR3 protein: CASSTRLAGAGDTQYF
CDR3 DNA: TGTGCCAGCAGCACCCGACTAGCGGGAGCGGGAGATACGCAGTATTTT

D gene: TRBD1
V gene: TRBV18
J gene: TRBJ2-1
clone size: -
CDR3 protein: CASSPGTGSGEQFF
CDR3 DNA: TGTGCCAGCTCACCAGGGACAGGGTCAGGTGAGCAGTTCTTC

D gene: -
V gene: TRBV11-3
J gene: TRBJ1-1
clone size: few
CDR3 protein: CASSSRGVESLRTEAFF
CDR3 DNA: TGTGCCAGCAGCTCCAGAGGGGTGGAGTCATTGAGGACTGAAGCTTTCTTT

D gene: -
V gene: TRBV12-3/TRBV12-4
J gene: TRBJ2-1
clone size: many
CDR3 protein: CASSFGGKGSEQFF
CDR3 DNA: TGTGCCAGCAGTTTCGGCGGGAAGGGGAGTGAGCAGTTCTTC

D gene: -
V gene: TRBV2
J gene: TRBJ1-2
clone size: -
CDR3 protein: CASSSYGYTF
CDR3 DNA: TGTGCCAGTTCCTCCTATGGCTACACCTTC

D gene: -
V gene: TRBV19
J gene: TRBJ2-1
clone size: few
CDR3 protein: CASRGSGLYNEQFF
CDR3 DNA: TGTGCCAGTAGGGGGTCTGGTCTCTACAATGAGCAGTTCTTC

D gene: -
V gene: TRBV5-8
J gene: TRBJ2-5
clone size: few
CDR3 protein: CASSRGEETQYF
CDR3 DNA: TGTGCCAGCAGCCGAGGGGAAGAGACCCAGTACTTC

D gene: TRBD1
V gene: TRBV27
J gene: TRBJ1-2
clone size: many
CDR3 protein: CASRGMGQGYGYTF
CDR3 DNA: TGTGCCAGCAGAGGGATGGGACAGGGCTATGGCTACACCTTC

D gene: -
V gene: TRBV24-1
J gene: TRBJ1-5
clone size: few
CDR3 protein: CATSDQGSNQPQHF
CDR3 DNA: TGTGCCACCAGTGACCAAGGCAGCAATCAGCCCCAGCATTTT

D gene: -
V gene: TRBV4-1
J gene: TRBJ2-7
clone size: many
CDR3 protein: CASSREITYEQYF
CDR3 DNA: TGCGCCAGCAGCCGAGAGATTACGTACGAGCAGTACTTC

D gene: TRBD1
V gene: TRBV7-9
J gene: TRBJ2-7
clone size: -
CDR3 protein: CASSAGTDLSYEQYF
CDR3 DNA: TGTGCCAGCAGCGCCGGGACAGACCTCTCCTACGAGCAGTACTTC

D gene: -
V gene: TRBV4-1
J gene: TRBJ2-1
clone size: medium-sized
CDR3 protein: CASSQVENSPRPNEQFF
CDR3 DNA: TGCGCCAGCAGCCAAGTCGAGAATTCCCCCAGACCCAATGAGCAGTTCTTC

D gene: -
V gene: TRBV27
J gene: TRBJ2-7
clone size: -
CDR3 protein: CASSLSGEDEQYF
CDR3 DNA: TGTGCCAGCAGTTTATCGGGGGAGGACGAGCAGTACTTC

D gene: -
V gene: TRBV7-2
J gene: TRBJ2-1
clone size: many
CDR3 protein: CASSLGTSSSLVYNEQFF
CDR3 DNA: TGTGCCAGCAGCTTGGGGACATCGTCGAGTTTGGTCTACAATGAGCAGTTCTTC

D gene: -
V gene: TRBV27
J gene: TRBJ2-2
clone size: -
CDR3 protein: CASSSRPRSSDTAGELFF
CDR3 DNA: TGTGCCAGCAGTTCCCGACCCCGATCCTCTGATACAGCCGGGGAGCTGTTTTTT

D gene: -
V gene: TRBV7-6
J gene: TRBJ1-4
clone size: many
CDR3 protein: CASSPRTPTNEKLFF
CDR3 DNA: TGTGCCAGCAGCCCCCGCACCCCAACTAATGAAAAACTGTTTTTT

D gene: -
V gene: TRBV4-2
J gene: TRBJ2-5
clone size: many
CDR3 protein: CASSQDLLGGHETQYF
CDR3 DNA: TGTGCCAGCAGCCAAGATCTGCTGGGGGGCCACGAGACCCAGTACTTC

D gene: TRBD1
V gene: TRBV20-1
J gene: TRBJ2-7
clone size: few
CDR3 protein: CSARVGQGSPYEQYF
CDR3 DNA: TGCAGTGCTAGAGTCGGACAGGGCTCCCCCTACGAGCAGTACTTC

D gene: TRBD2
V gene: TRBV9
J gene: TRBJ2-1
clone size: many
CDR3 protein: CASSKGTSGSLSYNEQFF
CDR3 DNA: TGTGCCAGCAGCAAAGGGACTAGCGGGAGTCTCTCCTACAATGAGCAGTTCTTC

D gene: -
V gene: TRBV29-1
J gene: TRBJ2-5
clone size: few
CDR3 protein: CSVVGGETQYF
CDR3 DNA: TGCAGCGTTGTGGGAGGAGAGACCCAGTACTTC

D gene: TRBD1
V gene: TRBV3-1
J gene: TRBJ2-5
clone size: -
CDR3 protein: CASSRRTGDQETQYF
CDR3 DNA: TGTGCCAGCAGCCGGCGGACAGGAGACCAAGAGACCCAGTACTTC

D gene: -
V gene: TRBV19
J gene: TRBJ1-1
clone size: few
CDR3 protein: CASSPPDLFSVYYTEAFF
CDR3 DNA: TGTGCCAGTAGTCCACCTGACCTCTTCTCCGTATACTATACTGAAGCTTTCTTT

D gene: -
V gene: TRBV29-1
J gene: TRBJ2-5
clone size: many
CDR3 protein: CSAKTPQETQYF
CDR3 DNA: TGCAGCGCAAAGACCCCACAAGAGACCCAGTACTTC

D gene: -
V gene: TRBV7-3
J gene: TRBJ2-3
clone size: many
CDR3 protein: CASSHDTDTQYF
CDR3 DNA: TGTGCCAGCAGCCACGACACAGATACGCAGTATTTT

D gene: -
V gene: TRBV12-5
J gene: TRBJ1-1
clone size: once
CDR3 protein: CASGSHLDTVEAFF
CDR3 DNA: TGTGCTAGTGGTTCACACCTTGACACGGTGGAAGCTTTCTTT

D gene: -
V gene: TRBV29-1
J gene: TRBJ1-1
clone size: -
CDR3 protein: CSGIQGGTEAFF
CDR3 DNA: TGCAGCGGGATACAGGGCGGAACTGAAGCTTTCTTT

D gene: -
V gene: TRBV19
J gene: TRBJ2-7
clone size: few
CDR3 protein: CASRGGRDNSYEQYF
CDR3 DNA: TGTGCCAGTAGGGGGGGACGGGACAATTCCTACGAGCAGTACTTC

D gene: TRBD2
V gene: TRBV11-3
J gene: TRBJ2-1
clone size: -
CDR3 protein: CASSFRQRESVPEQFF
CDR3 DNA: TGTGCCAGCAGCTTCCGTCAGCGGGAGTCCGTCCCTGAGCAGTTCTTC

D gene: -
V gene: TRBV19
J gene: TRBJ1-1
clone size: many
CDR3 protein: CASSHYKRVTRDTEAFF
CDR3 DNA: TGTGCCAGTAGTCACTACAAGAGGGTTACAAGGGACACTGAAGCTTTCTTT

D gene: TRBD2
V gene: TRBV4-3
J gene: TRBJ2-3
clone size: -
CDR3 protein: CASSQQPGSGGTWGDTQYF
CDR3 DNA: TGCGCCAGCAGCCAACAACCGGGTAGCGGGGGTACTTGGGGTGATACGCAGTATTTT

D gene: -
V gene: TRBV5-6
J gene: TRBJ2-2
clone size: -
CDR3 protein: CASSLAQAANTGELFF
CDR3 DNA: TGTGCCAGCAGCTTGGCCCAGGCAGCGAACACCGGGGAGCTGTTTTTT

D gene: -
V gene: TRBV6-2/TRBV6-3
J gene: TRBJ2-7
clone size: -
CDR3 protein: CASSHEGSPYEQYF
CDR3 DNA: TGTGCCAGCAGCCACGAGGGGTCCCCCTACGAGCAGTACTTC

D gene: -
V gene: TRBV7-9
J gene: TRBJ2-2
clone size: -
CDR3 protein: CASSLAVGLLSGELFF
CDR3 DNA: TGTGCCAGCAGCTTAGCGGTCGGACTCTTATCCGGGGAGCTGTTTTTT

D gene: -
V gene: TRBV27
J gene: TRBJ1-1
clone size: -
CDR3 protein: CASTPRDWGGEAFF
CDR3 DNA: TGTGCCAGCACTCCCCGAGACTGGGGGGGTGAAGCTTTCTTT